This note documents a single TCR beta chain sequence. Within the sample, other DNA sequences also encode this same CDR3. In germline, CDR1 is SGHTA, CDR2 FQGTGA. The V and J ends lost 4 bases and 1 base respectively, with 7 bases between them. This CDR3 contains 13 residues. This sample stems from a study of technical replicates of blood from several donors. This table comes from immunoSEQ multiplex PCR, and its TCRdb copy is limited to in-frame clones, with some not included. The table shows 65,000 to 85,000 clones, with approximately 97% occurring only once. This chain connects TRBV7-3 to TRBJ1-1; D is undetermined. The sample comprised T cells isolated from PBMCs. This receptor was identified in a human donor in good health. The CDR3 nucleotides are TGTGCCAGCAGCTCCCAGGAGAACACTGAAGCTTTCTTT. Translated: CASSSQENTEAFF.